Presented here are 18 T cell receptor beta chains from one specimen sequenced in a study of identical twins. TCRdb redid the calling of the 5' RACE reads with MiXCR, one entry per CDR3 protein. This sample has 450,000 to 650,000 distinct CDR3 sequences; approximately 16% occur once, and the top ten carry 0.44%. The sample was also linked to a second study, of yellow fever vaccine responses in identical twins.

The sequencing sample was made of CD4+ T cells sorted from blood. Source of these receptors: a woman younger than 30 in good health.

The CDR3 is CASSPESSYNSPLHF. The CDR3 DNA follows: TGTGCCAGTAGTCCAGAGAGCTCCTATAATTCACCCCTCCACTTT. V usage is TRBV19 and J usage is TRBJ1-6; D is unclear. Germline CDR1 and CDR2: LNHDA and SQIVND (reference sequence). The CDR3 has 15 residues. Trimming took 5 bases from V and 0 from J, leaving 8 bases between them.

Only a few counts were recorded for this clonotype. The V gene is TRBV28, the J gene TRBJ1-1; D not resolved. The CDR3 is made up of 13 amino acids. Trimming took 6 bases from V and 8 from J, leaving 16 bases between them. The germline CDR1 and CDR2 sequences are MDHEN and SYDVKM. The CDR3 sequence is CASSLSPPFEAFF. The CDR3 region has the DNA TGTGCCAGCAGCCTAAGCCCTCCCTTCGAAGCTTTCTTT.

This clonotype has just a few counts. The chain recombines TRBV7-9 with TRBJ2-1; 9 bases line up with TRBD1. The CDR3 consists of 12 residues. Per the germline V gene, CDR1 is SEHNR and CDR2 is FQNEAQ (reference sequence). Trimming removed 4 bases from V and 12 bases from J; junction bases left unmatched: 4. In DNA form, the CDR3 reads TGTGCCAGCAGCTCAACAGGGGGCGGGCAGTTCTTC. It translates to CASSSTGGGQFF.

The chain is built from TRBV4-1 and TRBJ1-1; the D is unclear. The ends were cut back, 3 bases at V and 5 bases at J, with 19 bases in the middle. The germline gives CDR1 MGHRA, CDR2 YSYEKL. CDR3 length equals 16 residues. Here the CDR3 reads CASSQPRPHVRTEAFF. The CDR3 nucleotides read TGCGCCAGCAGCCAGCCCCGACCCCATGTGAGGACTGAAGCTTTCTTT.

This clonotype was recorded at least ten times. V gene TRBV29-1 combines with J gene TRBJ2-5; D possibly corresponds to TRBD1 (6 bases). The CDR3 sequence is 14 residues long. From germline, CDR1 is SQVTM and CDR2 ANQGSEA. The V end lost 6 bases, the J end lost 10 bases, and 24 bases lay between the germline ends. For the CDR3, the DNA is TGCAGCGTGGTGAAGACAGGCCGGCAAAGTGGCCAGTACTTC. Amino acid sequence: CSVVKTGRQSGQYF.

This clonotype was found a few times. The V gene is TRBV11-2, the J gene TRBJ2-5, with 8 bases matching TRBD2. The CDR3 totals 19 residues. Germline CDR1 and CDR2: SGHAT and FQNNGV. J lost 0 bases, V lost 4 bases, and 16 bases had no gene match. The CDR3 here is CASSSSRVVAGLYQETQYF. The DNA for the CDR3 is TGTGCCAGCAGCTCATCTAGGGTGGTAGCGGGGCTGTACCAAGAGACCCAGTACTTC.

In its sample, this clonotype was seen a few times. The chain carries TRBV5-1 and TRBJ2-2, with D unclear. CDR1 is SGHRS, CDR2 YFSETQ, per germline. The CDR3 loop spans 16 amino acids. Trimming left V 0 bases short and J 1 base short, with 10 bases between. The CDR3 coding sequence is TGCGCCAGCAGCTTGGGGGCGGTCTTGAACACCGGGGAGCTGTTTTTT. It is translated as CASSLGAVLNTGELFF.

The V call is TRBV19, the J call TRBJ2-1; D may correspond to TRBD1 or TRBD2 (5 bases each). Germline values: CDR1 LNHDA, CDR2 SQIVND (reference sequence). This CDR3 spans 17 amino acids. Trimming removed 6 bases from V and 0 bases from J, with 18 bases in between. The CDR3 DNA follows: TGTGCCAGTAGCAATCTGGGGGACCCGAGCTCCTACAATGAGCAGTTCTTC. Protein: CASSNLGDPSSYNEQFF.

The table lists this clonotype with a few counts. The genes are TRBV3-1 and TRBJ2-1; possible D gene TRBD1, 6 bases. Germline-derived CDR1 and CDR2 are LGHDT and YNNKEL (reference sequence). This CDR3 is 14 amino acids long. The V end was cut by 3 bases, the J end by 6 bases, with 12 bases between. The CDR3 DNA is TGTGCCAGCAGCCACATAACAGGGCGCAATGAGCAGTTCTTC. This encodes CASSHITGRNEQFF.

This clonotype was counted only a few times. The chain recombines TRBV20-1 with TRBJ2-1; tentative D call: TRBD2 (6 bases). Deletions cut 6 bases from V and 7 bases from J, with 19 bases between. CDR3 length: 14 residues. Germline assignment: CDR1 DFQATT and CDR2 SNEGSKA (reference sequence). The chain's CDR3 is CSAPPGTDGNEQFF. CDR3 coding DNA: TGCAGTGCACCCCCCGGGACTGATGGGAATGAGCAGTTCTTC.

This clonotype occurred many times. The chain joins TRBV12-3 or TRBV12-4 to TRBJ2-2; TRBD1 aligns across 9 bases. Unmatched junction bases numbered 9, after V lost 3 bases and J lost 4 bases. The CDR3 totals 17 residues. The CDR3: CASSLGPGQGVTGELFF. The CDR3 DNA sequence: TGTGCCAGCAGTTTGGGTCCGGGACAGGGCGTCACCGGGGAGCTGTTTTTT.

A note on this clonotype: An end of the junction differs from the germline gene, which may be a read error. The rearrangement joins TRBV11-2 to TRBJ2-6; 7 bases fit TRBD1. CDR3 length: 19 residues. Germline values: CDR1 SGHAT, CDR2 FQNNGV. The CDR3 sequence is CVSSLMFGDSDSGANVLTF. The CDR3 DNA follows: TGTGTCAGCAGCTTAATGTTTGGGGACAGCGACTCTGGGGCCAACGTCCTGACTTTC.

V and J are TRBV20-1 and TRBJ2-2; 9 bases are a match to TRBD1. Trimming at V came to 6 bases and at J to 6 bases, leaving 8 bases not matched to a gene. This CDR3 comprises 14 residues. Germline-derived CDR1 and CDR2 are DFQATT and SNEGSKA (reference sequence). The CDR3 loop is CSAVDRGGAGELFF. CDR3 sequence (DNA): TGCAGTGCCGTAGACAGGGGGGGAGCCGGGGAGCTGTTTTTT.

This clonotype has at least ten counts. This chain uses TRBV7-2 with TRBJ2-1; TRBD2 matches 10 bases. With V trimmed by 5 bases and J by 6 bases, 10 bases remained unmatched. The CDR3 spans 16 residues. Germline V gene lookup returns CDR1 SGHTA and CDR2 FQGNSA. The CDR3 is CASSPTPLAGANEQFF. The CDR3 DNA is TGTGCCAGCAGCCCTACACCCCTAGCGGGAGCCAATGAGCAGTTCTTC. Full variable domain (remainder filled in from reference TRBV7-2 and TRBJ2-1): GAGVSQSPSNKVTEKGKDVELRCDPISGHTALYWYRQSLGQGLEFLIYFQGNSAPDKSGLPSDRFSAERTGGSVSTLTIQRTQQEDSAVYLCASSPTPLAGANEQFFGPGTRLTVL.

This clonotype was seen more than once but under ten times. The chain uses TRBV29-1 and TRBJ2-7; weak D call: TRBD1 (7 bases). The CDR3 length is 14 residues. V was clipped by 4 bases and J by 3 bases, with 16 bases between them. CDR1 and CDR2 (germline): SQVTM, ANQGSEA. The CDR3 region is CSVGAGGFFYEQYF. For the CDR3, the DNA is TGCAGCGTTGGGGCAGGGGGGTTTTTCTACGAGCAGTACTTC.

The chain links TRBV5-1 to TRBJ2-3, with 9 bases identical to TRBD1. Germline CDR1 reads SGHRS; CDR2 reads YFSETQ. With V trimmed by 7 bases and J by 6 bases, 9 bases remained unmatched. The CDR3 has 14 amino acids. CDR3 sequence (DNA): TGCGCCAGCGGGTCGACAGGGGGTCTCGATACGCAGTATTTT. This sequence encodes CASGSTGGLDTQYF. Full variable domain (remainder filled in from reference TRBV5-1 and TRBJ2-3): KAGVTQTPRYLIKTRGQQVTLSCSPISGHRSVSWYQQTPGQGLQFLFEYFSETQRNKGNFPGRFSGRQFSNSRSEMNVSTLELGDSALYLCASGSTGGLDTQYFGPGTRLTVL.

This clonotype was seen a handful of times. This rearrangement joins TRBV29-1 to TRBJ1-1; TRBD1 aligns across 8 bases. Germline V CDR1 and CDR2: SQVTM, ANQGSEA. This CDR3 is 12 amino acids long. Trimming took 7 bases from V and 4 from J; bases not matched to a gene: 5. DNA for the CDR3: TGCAGCGCAACAGGGGGATCCACTGAAGCTTTCTTT. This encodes CSATGGSTEAFF.

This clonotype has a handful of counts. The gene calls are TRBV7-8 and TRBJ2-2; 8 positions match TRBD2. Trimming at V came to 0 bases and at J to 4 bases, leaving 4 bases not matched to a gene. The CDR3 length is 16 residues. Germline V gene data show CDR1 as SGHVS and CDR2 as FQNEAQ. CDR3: CASSLAVAGSTGELFF. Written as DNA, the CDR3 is TGTGCCAGCAGCTTAGCGGTAGCGGGGAGCACCGGGGAGCTGTTTTTT.